This TCR beta chain was sequenced in a study of technical replicates of blood from a few donors. Profiling relied on immunoSEQ multiplex PCR, and the TCRdb table lists in-frame clones only, not all of them. The repertoire has around 58,000 clones, just under 90% of them found once; the top ten carry 5.2%. V was cut by 1 base and J by 8 bases, with 7 bases left in between. Looked up from germline, CDR1 is SGHDT and CDR2 is YYEEEE. There are 13 residues in the CDR3. The TCR sequence derives from a human donor in good health. Some clones in this sample may be carry-over from other donors' samples. Sequencing used PBMCs. The genes are TRBV5-6 and TRBJ1-6; tentative D call: TRBD1 (5 bases). The CDR3 spells CASSLWGDSPLHF. The DNA for the CDR3 is TGTGCCAGCAGCTTGTGGGGGGATTCACCCCTCCACTTT.